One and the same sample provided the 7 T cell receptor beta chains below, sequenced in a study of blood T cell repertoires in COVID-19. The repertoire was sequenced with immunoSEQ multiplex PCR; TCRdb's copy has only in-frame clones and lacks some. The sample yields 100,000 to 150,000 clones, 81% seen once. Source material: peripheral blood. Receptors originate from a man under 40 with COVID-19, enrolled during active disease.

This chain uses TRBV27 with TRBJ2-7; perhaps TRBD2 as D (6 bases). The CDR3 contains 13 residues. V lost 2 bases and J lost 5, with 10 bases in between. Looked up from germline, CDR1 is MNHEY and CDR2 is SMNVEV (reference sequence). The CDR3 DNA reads TGTGCCAGCAGTTTAGCGGGACCGAACGAGCAGTACTTC. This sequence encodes CASSLAGPNEQYF.

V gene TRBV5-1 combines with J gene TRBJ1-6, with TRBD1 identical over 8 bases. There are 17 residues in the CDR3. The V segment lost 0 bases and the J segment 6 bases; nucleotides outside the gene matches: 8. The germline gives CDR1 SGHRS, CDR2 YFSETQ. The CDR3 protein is CASSLDRQGAINSPLHF. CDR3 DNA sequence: TGCGCCAGCAGCTTGGACCGCCAGGGGGCAATTAATTCACCCCTCCACTTT.

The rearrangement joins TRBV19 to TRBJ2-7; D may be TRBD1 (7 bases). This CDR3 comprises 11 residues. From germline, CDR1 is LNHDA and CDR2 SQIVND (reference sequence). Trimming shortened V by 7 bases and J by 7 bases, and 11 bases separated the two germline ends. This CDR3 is CASNRGGEQYF. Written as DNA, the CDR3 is TGTGCCAGTAACAGGGGAGGTGAGCAGTACTTC.

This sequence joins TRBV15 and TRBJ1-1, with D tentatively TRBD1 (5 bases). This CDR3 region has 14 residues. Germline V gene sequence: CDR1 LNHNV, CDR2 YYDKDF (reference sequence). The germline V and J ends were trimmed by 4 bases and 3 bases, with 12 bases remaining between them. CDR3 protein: CATSTGHGDTEAFF. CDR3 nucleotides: TGTGCCACCAGCACAGGACATGGAGACACTGAAGCTTTCTTT.

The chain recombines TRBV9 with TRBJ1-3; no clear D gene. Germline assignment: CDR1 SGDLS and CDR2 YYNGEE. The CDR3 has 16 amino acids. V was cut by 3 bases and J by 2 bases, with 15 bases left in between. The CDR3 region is CASSDQRARAGNTIYF. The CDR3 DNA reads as TGTGCCAGCAGCGATCAGAGGGCCAGAGCTGGAAACACCATATATTTT. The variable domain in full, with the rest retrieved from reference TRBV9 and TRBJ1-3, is DSGVTQTPKHLITATGQRVTLRCSPRSGDLSVYWYQQSLDQGLQFLIQYYNGEERAKGNILERFSAQQFPDLHSELNLSSLELGDSALYFCASSDQRARAGNTIYFGEGSWLTVV.

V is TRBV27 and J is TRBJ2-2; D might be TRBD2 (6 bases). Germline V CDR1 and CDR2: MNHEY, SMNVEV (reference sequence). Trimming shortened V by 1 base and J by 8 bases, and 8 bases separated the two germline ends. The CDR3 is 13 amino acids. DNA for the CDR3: TGTGCCAGCAGTTTATGGGGGGAGGGGGAGCTGTTTTTT. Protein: CASSLWGEGELFF.

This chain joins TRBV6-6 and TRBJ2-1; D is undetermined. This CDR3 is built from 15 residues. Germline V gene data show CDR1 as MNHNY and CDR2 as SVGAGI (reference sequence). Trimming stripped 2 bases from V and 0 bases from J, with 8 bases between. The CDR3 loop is CASSYTASSYNEQFF. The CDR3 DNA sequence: TGTGCCAGCAGTTACACTGCGAGCTCCTACAATGAGCAGTTCTTC.